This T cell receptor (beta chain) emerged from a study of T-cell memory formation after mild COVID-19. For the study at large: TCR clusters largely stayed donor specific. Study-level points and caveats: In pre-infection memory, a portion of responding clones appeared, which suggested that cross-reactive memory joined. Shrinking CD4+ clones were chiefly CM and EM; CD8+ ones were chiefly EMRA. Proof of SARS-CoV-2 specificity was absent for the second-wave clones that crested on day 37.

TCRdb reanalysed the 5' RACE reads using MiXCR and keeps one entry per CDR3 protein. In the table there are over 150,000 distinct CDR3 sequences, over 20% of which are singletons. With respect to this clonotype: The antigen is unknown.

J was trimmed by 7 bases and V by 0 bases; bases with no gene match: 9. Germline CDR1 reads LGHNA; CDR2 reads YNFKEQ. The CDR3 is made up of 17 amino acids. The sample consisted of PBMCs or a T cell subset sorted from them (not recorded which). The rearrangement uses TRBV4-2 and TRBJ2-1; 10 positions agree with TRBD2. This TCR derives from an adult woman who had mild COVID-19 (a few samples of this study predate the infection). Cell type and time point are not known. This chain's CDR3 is CASSQDSASGSWNEQFF. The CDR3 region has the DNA TGTGCCAGCAGCCAAGATTCGGCTAGCGGGAGCTGGAATGAGCAGTTCTTC.